The following is a TCR beta chain sequence with its context. Its antigen is unidentified. This sample is drawn from a study of shared clonotypes between healthy human individuals. Terminally differentiated effector memory CD45RA+ cells were excluded by CCR7 positive selection of CD45RO-negative cells. The study, taken as a whole, reports: Measured sharing among donors was expected to vary with sequencing depth. Memory subsets had estimated richness that was generally smaller than that of naive subsets.

This CDR3 is built from 14 residues. V dropped 5 bases and J dropped 2 bases, with 12 bases sitting between them. Germline V CDR1 and CDR2: MDHEN, SYDVKM. The sorted-subset replicate PCRs were given about 200 ng DNA, which is tens of thousands of T cell genomes. Some clones are missing from TCRdb's copy, which holds only in-frame ones; the method was immunoSEQ multiplex PCR. Of approximately 1.9 million clones listed, around 95% are singletons. V gene TRBV28 combines with J gene TRBJ1-1; D not resolved. The sequence derives from a man aged 18 to 29 in good health. Some clones in this sample may be carry-over from other donors' samples. The source material was naive CD8+ T cells from PBMCs. The CDR3 coding sequence is TGTGCCAGCAGTCCGACGTCCCCTAACACTGAAGCTTTCTTT. Protein sequence: CASSPTSPNTEAFF.